This T cell receptor (beta chain) emerged from a study of neoadjuvant anti-PD-1 for oral cavity cancer. In the study overall: Patients without progression got a fourth dose around day 43.

Notes on this clone: Its cognate antigen is unknown.

Study findings and constraints: Only a few patients per response group were TCR-analyzed; validation needed.

Generated by immunoSEQ multiplex PCR, the TCRdb table keeps only in-frame clones and is missing some. This table holds 75,000 or so clones, less than 85% found once. These newly diagnosed stage II-IVA oral cavity squamous cell carcinoma patients had no prior systemic or radiation treatment. The sequence derives from a person between 40 and 79 years old with oral cavity squamous cell carcinoma. Specimen: PBMCs, collected before nivolumab (anti-PD-1) treatment.

CDR3 residues: CASSKTFRDPQTF. The CDR3 DNA reads as TGTGCCAGTAGTAAGACCTTCCGAGATCCCCAGACCTTC. The chain is built from TRBV19 and TRBJ1-2; unclear D gene. Trimming left V 4 bases short and J 14 bases short, with 20 bases between. The CDR3 sequence is 13 residues long. CDR1 is LNHDA and CDR2 is SQIVND in the germline V gene (reference sequence). The full variable domain, rest sourced from reference TRBV19 and TRBJ1-2, is DGGITQSPKYLFRKEGQNVTLSCEQNLNHDAMYWYRQDPGQGLRLIYYSQIVNDFQKGDIAEGYSVSREKKESFPLTVTSAQKNPTAFYLCASSKTFRDPQTFGSGTRLTVV.